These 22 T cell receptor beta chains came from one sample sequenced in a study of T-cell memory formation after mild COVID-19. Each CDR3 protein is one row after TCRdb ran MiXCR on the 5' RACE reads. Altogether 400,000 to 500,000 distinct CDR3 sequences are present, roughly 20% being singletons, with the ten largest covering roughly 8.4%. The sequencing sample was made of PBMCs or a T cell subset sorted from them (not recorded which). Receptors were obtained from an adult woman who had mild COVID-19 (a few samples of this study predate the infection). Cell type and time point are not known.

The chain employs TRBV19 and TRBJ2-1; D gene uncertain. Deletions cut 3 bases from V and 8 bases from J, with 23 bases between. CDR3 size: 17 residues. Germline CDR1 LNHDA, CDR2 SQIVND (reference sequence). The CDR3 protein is CASSILRANPLADEQFF. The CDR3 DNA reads TGTGCCAGTAGTATTCTTCGGGCGAACCCCTTGGCGGATGAGCAGTTCTTC.

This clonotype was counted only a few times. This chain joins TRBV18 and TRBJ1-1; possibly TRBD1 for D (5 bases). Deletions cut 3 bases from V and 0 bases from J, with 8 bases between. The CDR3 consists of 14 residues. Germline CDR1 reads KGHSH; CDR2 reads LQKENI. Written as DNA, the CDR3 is TGTGCCAGCTCACCTGACAGTCTGAACACTGAAGCTTTCTTT. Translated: CASSPDSLNTEAFF. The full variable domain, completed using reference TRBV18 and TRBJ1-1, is NAGVMQNPRHLVRRRGQEARLRCSPMKGHSHVYWYRQLPEEGLKFMVYLQKENIIDESGMPKERFSAEFPKEGPSILRIQQVVRGDSAAYFCASSPDSLNTEAFFGQGTRLTVV.

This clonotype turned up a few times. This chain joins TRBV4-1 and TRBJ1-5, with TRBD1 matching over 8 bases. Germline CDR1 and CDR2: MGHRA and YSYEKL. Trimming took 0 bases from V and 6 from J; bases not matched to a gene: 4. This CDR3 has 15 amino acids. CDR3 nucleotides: TGCGCCAGCAGCCAAGATTGGCAGGGGGCTCAGCCCCAGCATTTT. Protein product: CASSQDWQGAQPQHF.

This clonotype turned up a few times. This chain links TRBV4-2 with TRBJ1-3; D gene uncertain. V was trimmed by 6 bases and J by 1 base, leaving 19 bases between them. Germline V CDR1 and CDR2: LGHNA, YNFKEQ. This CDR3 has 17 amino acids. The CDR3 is CASSGVTTDGSGNTIYF. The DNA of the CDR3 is TGTGCCAGCAGTGGGGTTACGACCGACGGGTCTGGAAACACCATATATTTT.

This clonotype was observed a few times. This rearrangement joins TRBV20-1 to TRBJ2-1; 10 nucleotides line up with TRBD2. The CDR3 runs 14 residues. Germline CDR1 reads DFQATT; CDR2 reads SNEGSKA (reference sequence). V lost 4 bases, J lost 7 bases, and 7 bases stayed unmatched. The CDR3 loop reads CSATPSGRGNEQFF. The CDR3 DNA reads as TGCAGTGCTACCCCTAGCGGGAGAGGTAATGAGCAGTTCTTC.

The CDR3: CSARLRTAGVGELFF. The CDR3 bases are TGCAGTGCCCGGCTAAGAACAGCGGGCGTCGGGGAGCTGTTTTTT. The gene calls are TRBV20-1 and TRBJ2-2; D might be TRBD2 (6 bases). The V and J ends lost 6 bases and 7 bases respectively, with 21 bases between them. This CDR3 has 15 residues. Germline loops: CDR1 DFQATT, CDR2 SNEGSKA (reference sequence).

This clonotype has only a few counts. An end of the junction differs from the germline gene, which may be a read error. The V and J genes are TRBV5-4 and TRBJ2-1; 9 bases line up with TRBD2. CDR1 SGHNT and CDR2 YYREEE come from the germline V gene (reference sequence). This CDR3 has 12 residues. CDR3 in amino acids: CASSLAQRGEKF. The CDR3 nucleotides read TGTGCCAGCAGCTTGGCCCAGCGGGGGGAGAAATTC.

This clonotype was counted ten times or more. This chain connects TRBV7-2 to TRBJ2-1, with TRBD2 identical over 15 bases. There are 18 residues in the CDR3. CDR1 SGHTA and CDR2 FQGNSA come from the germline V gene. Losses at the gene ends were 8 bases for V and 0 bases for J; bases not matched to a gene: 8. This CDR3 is CASRGLAGGPSSYNEQFF. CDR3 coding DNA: TGTGCCAGCCGCGGACTAGCGGGGGGGCCTAGCTCCTACAATGAGCAGTTCTTC. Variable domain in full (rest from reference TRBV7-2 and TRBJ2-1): GAGVSQSPSNKVTEKGKDVELRCDPISGHTALYWYRQSLGQGLEFLIYFQGNSAPDKSGLPSDRFSAERTGGSVSTLTIQRTQQEDSAVYLCASRGLAGGPSSYNEQFFGPGTRLTVL.

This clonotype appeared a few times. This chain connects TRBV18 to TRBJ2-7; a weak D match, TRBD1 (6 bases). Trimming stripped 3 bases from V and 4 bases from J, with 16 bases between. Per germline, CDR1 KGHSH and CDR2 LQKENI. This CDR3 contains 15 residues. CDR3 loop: CASSPPLQGWYEQYF. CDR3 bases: TGTGCCAGCTCACCCCCGCTGCAGGGGTGGTACGAGCAGTACTTC.

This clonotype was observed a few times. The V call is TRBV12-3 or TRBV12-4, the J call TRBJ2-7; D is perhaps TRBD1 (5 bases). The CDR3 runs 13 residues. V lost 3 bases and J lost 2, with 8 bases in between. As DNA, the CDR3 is TGTGCCAGCAGTTTCGGCAGGGCCTACGAGCAGTACTTC. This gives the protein CASSFGRAYEQYF.

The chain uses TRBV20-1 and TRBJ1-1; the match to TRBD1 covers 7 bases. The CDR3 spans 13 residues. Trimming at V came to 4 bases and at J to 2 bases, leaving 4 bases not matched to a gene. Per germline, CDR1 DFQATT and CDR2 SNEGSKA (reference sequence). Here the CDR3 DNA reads TGCAGTGCTACAAGGGACAGCAACACTGAAGCTTTCTTT. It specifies CSATRDSNTEAFF.

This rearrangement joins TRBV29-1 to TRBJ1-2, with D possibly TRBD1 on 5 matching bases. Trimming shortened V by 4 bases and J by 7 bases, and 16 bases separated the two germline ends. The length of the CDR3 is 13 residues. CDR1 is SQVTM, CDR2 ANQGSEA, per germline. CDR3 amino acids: CSVGGRDLRGYTF. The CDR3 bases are TGCAGCGTTGGGGGCAGGGATCTCCGTGGCTACACCTTC.

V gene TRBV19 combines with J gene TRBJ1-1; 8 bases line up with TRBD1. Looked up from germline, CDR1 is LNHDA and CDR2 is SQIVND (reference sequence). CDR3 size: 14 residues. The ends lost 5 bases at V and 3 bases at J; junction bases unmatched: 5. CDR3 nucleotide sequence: TGTGCCAGTAGTCATCAGGGGGCTGACACTGAAGCTTTCTTT. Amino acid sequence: CASSHQGADTEAFF.

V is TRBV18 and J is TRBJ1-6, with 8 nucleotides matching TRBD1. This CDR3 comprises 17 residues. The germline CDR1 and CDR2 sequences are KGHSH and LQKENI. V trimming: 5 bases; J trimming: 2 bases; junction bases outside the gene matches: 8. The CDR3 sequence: CASSTVRTGTYNSPLHF. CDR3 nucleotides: TGTGCCAGCTCAACCGTAAGGACAGGGACCTATAATTCACCCCTCCACTTT.

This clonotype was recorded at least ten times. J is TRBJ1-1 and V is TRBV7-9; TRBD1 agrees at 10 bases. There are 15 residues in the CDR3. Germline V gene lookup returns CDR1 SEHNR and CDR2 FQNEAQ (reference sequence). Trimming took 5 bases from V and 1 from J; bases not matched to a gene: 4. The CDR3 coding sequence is TGTGCCAGCAGCCCTGGGACAGGGGCGAACACTGAAGCTTTCTTT. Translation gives CASSPGTGANTEAFF.

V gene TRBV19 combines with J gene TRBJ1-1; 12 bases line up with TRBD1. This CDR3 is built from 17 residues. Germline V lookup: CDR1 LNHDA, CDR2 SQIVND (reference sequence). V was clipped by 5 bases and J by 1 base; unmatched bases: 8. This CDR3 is CASSVPGQGARNTEAFF. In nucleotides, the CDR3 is TGTGCCAGTAGTGTACCGGGACAGGGGGCGCGGAACACTGAAGCTTTCTTT.

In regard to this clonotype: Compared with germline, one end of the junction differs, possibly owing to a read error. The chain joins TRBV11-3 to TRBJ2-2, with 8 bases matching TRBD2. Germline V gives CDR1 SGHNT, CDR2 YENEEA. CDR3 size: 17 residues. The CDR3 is CASSRRKAGADTGELFF. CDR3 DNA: TGTGCCAGCAGCCGCCGAAAAGCGGGGGCTGACACCGGGGAGCTGTTCTTT.

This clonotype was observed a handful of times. The CDR3 loop reads CAVDRSEKLFF. The CDR3 DNA follows: TGTGCCGTAGACAGGAGCGAAAAACTGTTTTTT. The chain employs TRBV7-9 and TRBJ1-4; perhaps TRBD1 as D (6 bases). Trimming shortened V by 11 bases and J by 8 bases, and 12 bases separated the two germline ends. CDR3 size: 11 residues. CDR1 is SEHNR, CDR2 FQNEAQ, per germline (reference sequence). Drawing the rest from reference TRBV7-9 and TRBJ1-4, the complete variable domain is DTGVSQNPRHKITKRGQNVTFRCDPISEHNRLYWYRQTLGQGPEFLTYFQNEAQLEKSRLLSDRFSAERPKGSFSTLEIQRTEQGDSAMYLCAVDRSEKLFFGSGTQLSVL.

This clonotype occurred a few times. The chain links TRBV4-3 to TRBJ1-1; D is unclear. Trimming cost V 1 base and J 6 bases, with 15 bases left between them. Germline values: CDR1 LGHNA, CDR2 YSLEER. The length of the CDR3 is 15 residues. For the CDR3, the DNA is TGCGCCAGCAGCCAAGGAGGGAGCCCAGGAGCTGAAGCTTTCTTT. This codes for CASSQGGSPGAEAFF.

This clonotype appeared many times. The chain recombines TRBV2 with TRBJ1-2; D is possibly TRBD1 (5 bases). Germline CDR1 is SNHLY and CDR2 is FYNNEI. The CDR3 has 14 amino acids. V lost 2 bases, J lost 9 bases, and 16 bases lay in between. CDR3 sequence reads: CASSESRDRLSYTF. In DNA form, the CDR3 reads TGTGCCAGCAGTGAATCTCGGGACCGCTTGAGCTACACCTTC.

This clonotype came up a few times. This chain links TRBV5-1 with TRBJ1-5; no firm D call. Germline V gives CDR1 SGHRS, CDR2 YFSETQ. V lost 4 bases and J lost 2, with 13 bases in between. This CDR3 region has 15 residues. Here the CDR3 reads CASSLGVSGNQPQHF. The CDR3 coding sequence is TGCGCCAGCAGCCTGGGAGTGTCTGGCAATCAGCCCCAGCATTTT.

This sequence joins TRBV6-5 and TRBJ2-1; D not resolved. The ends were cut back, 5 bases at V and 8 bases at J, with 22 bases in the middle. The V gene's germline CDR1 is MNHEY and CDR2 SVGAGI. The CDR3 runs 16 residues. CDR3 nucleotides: TGTGCCAGCAGTCCTTGGGTCTCGCTCAGAAGGGATGAGCAGTTCTTC. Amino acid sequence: CASSPWVSLRRDEQFF.